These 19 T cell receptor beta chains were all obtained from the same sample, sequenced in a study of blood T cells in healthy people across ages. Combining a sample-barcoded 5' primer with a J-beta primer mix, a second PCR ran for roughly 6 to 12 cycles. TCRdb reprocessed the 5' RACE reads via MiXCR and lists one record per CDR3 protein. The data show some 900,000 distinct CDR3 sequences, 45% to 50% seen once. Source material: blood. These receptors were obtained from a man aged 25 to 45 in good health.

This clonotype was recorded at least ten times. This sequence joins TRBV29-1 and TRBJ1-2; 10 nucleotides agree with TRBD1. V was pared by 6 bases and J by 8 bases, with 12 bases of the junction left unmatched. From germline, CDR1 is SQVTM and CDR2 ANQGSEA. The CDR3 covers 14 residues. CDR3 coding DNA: TGCAGCGTAGACGGAACCGGGACAGGGGCCGGCTACACCTTC. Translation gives CSVDGTGTGAGYTF.

The CDR3 region is CASSLTSGGHTYNEQFF. The CDR3 DNA is TGTGCCAGCAGTTTGACTAGCGGGGGCCATACCTACAATGAGCAGTTCTTC. V is TRBV28 and J is TRBJ2-1; 12 nucleotides agree with TRBD2. The germline gives CDR1 MDHEN, CDR2 SYDVKM. Unmatched junction bases numbered 5, after V lost 3 bases and J lost 2 bases. The CDR3 is 17 amino acids.

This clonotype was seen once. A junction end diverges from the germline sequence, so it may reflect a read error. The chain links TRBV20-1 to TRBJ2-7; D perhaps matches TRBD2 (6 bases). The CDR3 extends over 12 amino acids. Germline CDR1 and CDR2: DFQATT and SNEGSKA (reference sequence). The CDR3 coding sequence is TGCAGTGCTAGAGAGGGGGGAGCCGAGCAGTGCTTC. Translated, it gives CSAREGGAEQCF.

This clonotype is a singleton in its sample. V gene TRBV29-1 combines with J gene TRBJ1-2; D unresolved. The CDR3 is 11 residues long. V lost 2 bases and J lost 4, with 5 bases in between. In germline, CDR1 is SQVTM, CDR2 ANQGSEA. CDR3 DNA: TGCAGCGTTGAACGAGTCTATGGCTACACCTTC. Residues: CSVERVYGYTF.

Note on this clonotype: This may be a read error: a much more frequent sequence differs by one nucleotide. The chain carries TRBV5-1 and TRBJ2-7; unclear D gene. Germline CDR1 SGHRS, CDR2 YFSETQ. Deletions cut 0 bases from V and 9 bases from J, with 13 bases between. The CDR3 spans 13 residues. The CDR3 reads CASSLDMEWGQYF. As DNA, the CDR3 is TGCGCCAGCAGCTTGGATATGGAGTGGGGGCAGTACTTC.

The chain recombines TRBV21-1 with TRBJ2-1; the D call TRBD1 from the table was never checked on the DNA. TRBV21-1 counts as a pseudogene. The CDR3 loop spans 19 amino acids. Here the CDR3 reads CASPFPPALETGEYNEQFF. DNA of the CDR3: TGTGCCAGCCCCTTCCCCCCTGCCTTGGAGACAGGGGAGTATAATGAGCAGTTCTTC.

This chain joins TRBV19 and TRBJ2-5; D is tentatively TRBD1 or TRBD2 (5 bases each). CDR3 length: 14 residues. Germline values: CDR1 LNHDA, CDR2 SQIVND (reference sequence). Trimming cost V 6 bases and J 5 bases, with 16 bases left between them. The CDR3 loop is CASSDAGAKETQYF. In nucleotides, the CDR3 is TGTGCCAGTAGCGATGCCGGGGCCAAGGAGACCCAGTACTTC.

CDR3 sequence reads: CASSPPLSGGYETQYF. The CDR3 DNA reads as TGTGCCAGCAGCCCCCCACTTAGCGGGGGGTACGAGACCCAGTACTTC. This rearrangement joins TRBV28 to TRBJ2-5, with 10 bases identical to TRBD2. Germline V CDR1 and CDR2: MDHEN, SYDVKM. The CDR3 is 16 residues long. The V segment lost 6 bases and the J segment 5 bases; nucleotides outside the gene matches: 12.

CDR3 bases: TGTGCCAGCAGCTTAGATATTCGCCTAGCGGGGGGGCAGTTCTTC. It yields the protein CASSLDIRLAGGQFF. The chain uses TRBV11-3 and TRBJ2-1; TRBD2 matches 11 bases. The V and J ends lost 0 bases and 12 bases, in that order; junction bases with no gene match: 7. The V gene's germline CDR1 is SGHNT and CDR2 YENEEA. The CDR3 loop spans 15 amino acids.

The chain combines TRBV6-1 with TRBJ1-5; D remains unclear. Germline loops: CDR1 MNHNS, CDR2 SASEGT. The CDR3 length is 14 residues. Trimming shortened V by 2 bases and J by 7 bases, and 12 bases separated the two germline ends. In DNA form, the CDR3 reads TGTGCCAGCAGTGAATCTGGGGTATACCAGCCCCAGCATTTT. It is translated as CASSESGVYQPQHF.

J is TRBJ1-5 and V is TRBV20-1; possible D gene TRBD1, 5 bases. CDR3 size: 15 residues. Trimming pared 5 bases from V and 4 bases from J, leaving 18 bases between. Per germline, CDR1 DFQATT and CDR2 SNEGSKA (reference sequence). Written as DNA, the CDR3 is TGCAGTGCTGAAGAGCCCAGACAGAGGAATCAGCCCCAGCATTTT. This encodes CSAEEPRQRNQPQHF.

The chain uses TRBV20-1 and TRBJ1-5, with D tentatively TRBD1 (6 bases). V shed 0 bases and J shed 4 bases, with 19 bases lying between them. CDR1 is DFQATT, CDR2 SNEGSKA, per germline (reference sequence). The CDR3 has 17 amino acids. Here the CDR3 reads CSARDPGGAPGNQPQHF. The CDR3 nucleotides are TGCAGTGCTAGAGATCCGGGGGGGGCGCCTGGAAATCAGCCCCAGCATTTT.

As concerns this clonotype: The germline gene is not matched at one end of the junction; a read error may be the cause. CDR3 sequence reads: CASSLVSVTADAQYF. DNA for the CDR3: TGTGCCAGCAGTTTAGTGAGCGTCACGGCAGATGCGCAGTATTTT. V is TRBV12-3 or TRBV12-4 and J is TRBJ2-3; D gene ambiguous. The CDR3 loop spans 15 amino acids.

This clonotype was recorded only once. This CDR3 is CASRSGLAGLKTDTQYF. The CDR3, as DNA: TGTGCCAGCAGATCGGGACTAGCGGGGCTGAAGACAGATACGCAGTATTTT. The V gene is TRBV27, the J gene TRBJ2-3, with 13 bases aligning to TRBD2. The V gene end was trimmed by 6 bases and the J gene end by 3 bases; junction bases not matched to a gene: 9. Germline CDR1 and CDR2: MNHEY and SMNVEV (reference sequence). There are 17 residues in the CDR3.

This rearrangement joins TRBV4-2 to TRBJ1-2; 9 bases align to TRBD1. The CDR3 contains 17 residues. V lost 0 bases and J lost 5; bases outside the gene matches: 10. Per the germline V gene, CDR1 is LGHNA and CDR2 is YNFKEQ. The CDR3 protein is CASSQDLGQGTRYGYTF. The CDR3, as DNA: TGTGCCAGCAGCCAAGATCTCGGACAGGGGACGAGGTATGGCTACACCTTC.

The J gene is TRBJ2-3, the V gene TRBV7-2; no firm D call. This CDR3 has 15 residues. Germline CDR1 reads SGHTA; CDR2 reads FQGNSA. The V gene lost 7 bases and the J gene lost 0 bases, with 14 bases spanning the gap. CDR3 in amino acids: CASTRRTVSTDTQYF. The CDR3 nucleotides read TGTGCCAGCACTCGCCGGACGGTGAGCACAGATACGCAGTATTTT. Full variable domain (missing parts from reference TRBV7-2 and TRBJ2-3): GAGVSQSPSNKVTEKGKDVELRCDPISGHTALYWYRQSLGQGLEFLIYFQGNSAPDKSGLPSDRFSAERTGGSVSTLTIQRTQQEDSAVYLCASTRRTVSTDTQYFGPGTRLTVL.

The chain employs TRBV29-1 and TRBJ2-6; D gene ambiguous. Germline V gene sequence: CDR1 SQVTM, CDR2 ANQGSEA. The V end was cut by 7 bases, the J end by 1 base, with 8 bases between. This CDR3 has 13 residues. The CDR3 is CSGQASGANVLTF. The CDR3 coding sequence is TGCAGCGGCCAGGCGTCTGGGGCCAACGTCCTGACTTTC.

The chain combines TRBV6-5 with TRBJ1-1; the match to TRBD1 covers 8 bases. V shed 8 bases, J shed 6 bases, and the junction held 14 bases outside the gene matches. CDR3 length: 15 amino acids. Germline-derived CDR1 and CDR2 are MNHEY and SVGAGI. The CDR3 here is CASELGGQGSSEAFF. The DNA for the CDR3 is TGTGCCAGCGAGTTGGGCGGACAGGGTTCGTCTGAAGCTTTCTTT.

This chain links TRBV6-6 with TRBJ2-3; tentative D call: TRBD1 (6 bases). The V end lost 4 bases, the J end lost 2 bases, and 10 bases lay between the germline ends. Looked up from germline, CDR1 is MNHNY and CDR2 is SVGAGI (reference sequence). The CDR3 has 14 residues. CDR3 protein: CASSWDTTTDTQYF. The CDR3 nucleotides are TGTGCCAGCAGTTGGGACACCACCACAGATACGCAGTATTTT.